These T cell receptor beta chains were read from a single sample in a study of T cells in Graves' hyperthyroidism and ophthalmopathy. TCRdb re-called the multiplex PCR reads with MiXCR, one entry per CDR3 protein. The sample carries fewer than 30,000 distinct CDR3 sequences, about half recorded once. The specimen sequenced was blood. These receptor sequences come from a woman aged 40 to 49 with Graves' hyperthyroidism that later progressed to Graves' ophthalmopathy. Both conserved end residues are trimmed from each CDR3. Some rows have no size entry. The others give once, few or many, or a class for an expanded clone.

>NA|TRBV29-1
SVRGPGTSSEQY
>many|TRBV11-1
ASSFTGSNSPLH
>NA|TRBV20-1
SATSGVGNTIY
>many|TRBV28
ASHAGTGRAF
>many|TRBV15
ATSNPGLAGRSDTQY
>many|TRBV11-2
ASSLDQDSLYEQY
>few|TRBV5-1
ASSFRGGSAGELF
>NA|TRBV5-1
ASSYRVSDTQY
>NA|TRBV29-1
SVEVQARTITDTQY
>few|TRBV18
ASSPQRTSGRGEQF
>NA|TRBV29-1
SVVGHQETQY
>many|TRBV5-1
ASSYGLDGAGELF
>NA|TRBV2
ASQEWDSSTDTQY